The clone carrying this TCR beta chain was found once. The data were produced by immunoSEQ multiplex PCR, yet TCRdb's version contains in-frame clones alone and is incomplete. The sample holds about 58,000 clones; around 88% are singletons and the top ten take approximately 0.61%. The sample comes from a study of OX40 agonist ivuxolimab in advanced cancers. Germline lookup yields CDR1 SGHRS and CDR2 YFSETQ. The CDR3 has 16 amino acids. Trimming cost V 0 bases and J 2 bases; bases outside gene matches: 3. V usage is TRBV5-1 and J usage is TRBJ2-1, with TRBD1 identical over 9 bases. Material: CD4+ or CD8+ T cells sorted from blood, obtained in a trial of the OX40 agonist ivuxolimab. The TCR was taken from an adult with an advanced solid tumor such as melanoma, head and neck, liver or kidney cancer. As DNA, the CDR3 is TGCGCCAGCAGCTTGGATGGGACAGGGCCCTACAATGAGCAGTTCTTC. This encodes CASSLDGTGPYNEQFF. The variable domain in full, completed from reference TRBV5-1 and TRBJ2-1, reads KAGVTQTPRYLIKTRGQQVTLSCSPISGHRSVSWYQQTPGQGLQFLFEYFSETQRNKGNFPGRFSGRQFSNSRSEMNVSTLELGDSALYLCASSLDGTGPYNEQFFGPGTRLTVL.